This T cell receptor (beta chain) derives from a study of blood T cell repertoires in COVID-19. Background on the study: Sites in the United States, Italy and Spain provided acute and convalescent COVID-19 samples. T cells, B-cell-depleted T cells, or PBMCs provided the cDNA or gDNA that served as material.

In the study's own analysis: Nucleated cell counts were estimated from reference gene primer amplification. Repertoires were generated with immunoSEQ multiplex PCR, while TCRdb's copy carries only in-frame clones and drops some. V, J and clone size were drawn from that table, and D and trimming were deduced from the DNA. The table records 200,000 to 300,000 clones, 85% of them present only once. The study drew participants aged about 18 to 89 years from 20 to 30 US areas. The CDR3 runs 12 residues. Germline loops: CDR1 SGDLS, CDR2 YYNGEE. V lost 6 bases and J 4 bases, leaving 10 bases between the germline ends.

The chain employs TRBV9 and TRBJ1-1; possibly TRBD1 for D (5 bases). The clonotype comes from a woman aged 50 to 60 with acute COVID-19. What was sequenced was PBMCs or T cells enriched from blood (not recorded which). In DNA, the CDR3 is TGTGCCAGCACCGGTAGGGGCACTGAAGCTTTCTTT. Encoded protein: CASTGRGTEAFF.